Reported below is one T cell receptor (beta chain). The PCR made use of 60 Vbeta and 13 Jbeta primers. TCRdb's copy holds only in-frame clones and misses some; the assay was immunoSEQ multiplex PCR. This sample has roughly 170,000 clones; about four fifths occur once, and the top ten carry roughly 5.2%. The sample comes from a study of cytomegalovirus exposure and HLA in healthy donors. The CDR3 is made up of 17 amino acids. Germline CDR1 and CDR2: SEHNR and FQNEAQ (reference sequence). After removal of 5 bases from V and 7 bases from J, the junction contained 19 bases not matched to a gene. The chain has TRBV7-9 and TRBJ1-2; 7 bases match TRBD1. The sample consisted of PBMCs. The TCR was taken from a young man in good health and CMV-seronegative. DNA of the CDR3: TGTGCCAGCAGCCCCCTGTCTCAGGGACAGCAATTCCGTGGCTACACCTTC. It specifies CASSPLSQGQQFRGYTF.